The source of this T cell receptor beta chain is a study of blood T cell repertoires in COVID-19. About the research overall: The samples span acute and convalescent COVID-19 from the United States, Italy and Spain. PBMCs, B-cell-depleted T cells, or T cells were the source of the cDNA or gDNA that made up the material.

The authors' processing: The assay estimated nucleated cells by amplifying reference gene primers. Produced via immunoSEQ multiplex PCR; TCRdb's table is partial and in-frame only. Clone size and the V and J calls come from that table; the DNA yielded D and trimming. The repertoire consists of under 250,000 clones, with roughly 89% occurring once and the leading ten covering roughly 6%. The TCR was taken from a man aged 60 to 75 who had recovered from COVID-19. The sequencing input was peripheral blood.

In nucleotides, the CDR3 is TGTGCCAGCAGCGTATACGGTTCGGACACCGGGGAGCTGTTTTTT. Translated, it gives CASSVYGSDTGELFF. The chain recombines TRBV9 with TRBJ2-2; no reliable D call. From germline, CDR1 is SGDLS and CDR2 YYNGEE. Trimming took 1 base from V and 3 from J, leaving 10 bases between them. This CDR3 has 15 amino acids.